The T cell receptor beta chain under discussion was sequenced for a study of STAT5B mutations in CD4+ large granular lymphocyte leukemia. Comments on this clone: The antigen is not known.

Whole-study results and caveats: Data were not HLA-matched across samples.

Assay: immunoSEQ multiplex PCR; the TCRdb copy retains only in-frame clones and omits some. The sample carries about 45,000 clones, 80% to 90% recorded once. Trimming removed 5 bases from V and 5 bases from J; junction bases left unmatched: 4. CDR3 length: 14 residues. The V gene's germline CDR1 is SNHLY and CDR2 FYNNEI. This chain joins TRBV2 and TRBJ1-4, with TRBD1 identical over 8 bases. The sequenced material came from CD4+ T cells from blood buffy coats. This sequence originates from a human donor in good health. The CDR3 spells CASSTTGVNEKLFF. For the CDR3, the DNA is TGTGCCAGCAGTACGACAGGGGTCAATGAAAAACTGTTTTTT.